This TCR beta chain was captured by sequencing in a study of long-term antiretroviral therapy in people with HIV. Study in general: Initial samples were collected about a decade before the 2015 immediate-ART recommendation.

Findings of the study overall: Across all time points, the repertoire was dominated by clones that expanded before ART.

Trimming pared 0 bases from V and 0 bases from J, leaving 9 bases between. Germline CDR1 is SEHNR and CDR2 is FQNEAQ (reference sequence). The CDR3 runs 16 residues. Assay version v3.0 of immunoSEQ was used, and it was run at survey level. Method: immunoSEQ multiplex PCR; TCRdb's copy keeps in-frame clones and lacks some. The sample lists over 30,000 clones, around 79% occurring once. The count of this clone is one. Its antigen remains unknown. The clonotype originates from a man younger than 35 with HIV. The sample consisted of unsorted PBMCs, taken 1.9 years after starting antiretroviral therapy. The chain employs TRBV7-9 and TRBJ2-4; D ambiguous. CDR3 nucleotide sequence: TGTGCCAGCAGCTTAGCGAACAGACCAGCCAAAAACATTCAGTACTTC. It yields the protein CASSLANRPAKNIQYF.